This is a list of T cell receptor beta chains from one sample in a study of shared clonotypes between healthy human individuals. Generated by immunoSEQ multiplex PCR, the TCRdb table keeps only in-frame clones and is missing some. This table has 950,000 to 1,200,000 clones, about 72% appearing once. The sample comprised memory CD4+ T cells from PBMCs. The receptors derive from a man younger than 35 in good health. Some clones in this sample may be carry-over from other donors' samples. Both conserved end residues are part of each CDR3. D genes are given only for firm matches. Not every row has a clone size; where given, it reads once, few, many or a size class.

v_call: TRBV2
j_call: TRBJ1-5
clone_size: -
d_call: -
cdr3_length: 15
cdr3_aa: CASGGRGHSNQPQHF
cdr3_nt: TGTGCCAGCGGGGGCAGGGGCCATAGCAATCAGCCCCAGCATTTT

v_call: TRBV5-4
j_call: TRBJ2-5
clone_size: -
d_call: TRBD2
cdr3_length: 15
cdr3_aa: CASSLDASGSETQYF
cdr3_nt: TGTGCCAGCAGCTTGGATGCTAGCGGGAGCGAGACCCAGTACTTC

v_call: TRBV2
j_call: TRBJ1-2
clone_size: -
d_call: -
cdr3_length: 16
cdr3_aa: CASSVWRQSFNYGYTF
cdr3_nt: TGTGCCAGCAGCGTTTGGCGGCAGAGCTTTAACTATGGCTACACCTTC

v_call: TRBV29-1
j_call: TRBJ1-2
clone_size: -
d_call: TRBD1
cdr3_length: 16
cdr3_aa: CSVSGTGGFTRYGYTF
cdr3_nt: TGCAGCGTCTCCGGGACAGGGGGCTTCACGAGGTATGGCTACACCTTC

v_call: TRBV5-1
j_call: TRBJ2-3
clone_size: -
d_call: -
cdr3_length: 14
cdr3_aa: CASSLERGTDTQYF
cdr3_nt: TGCGCCAGCAGCTTGGAACGGGGCACAGATACGCAGTATTTT

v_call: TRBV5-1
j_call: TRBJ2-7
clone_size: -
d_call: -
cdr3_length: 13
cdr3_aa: CASSLQVSYEQYF
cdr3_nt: TGCGCCAGCAGCTTGCAAGTCTCCTACGAGCAGTACTTC

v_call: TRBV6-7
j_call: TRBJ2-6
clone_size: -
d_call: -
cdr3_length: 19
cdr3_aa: CASSPGSWGYRSGANVLTF
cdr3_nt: TGTGCCAGCAGCCCCGGATCGTGGGGATATCGCTCTGGGGCCAACGTCCTGACTTTC

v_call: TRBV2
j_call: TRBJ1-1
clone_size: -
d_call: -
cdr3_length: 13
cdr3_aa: CASSGGLYTEAFF
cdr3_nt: TGTGCCAGCAGTGGCGGCCTCTACACTGAAGCTTTCTTT

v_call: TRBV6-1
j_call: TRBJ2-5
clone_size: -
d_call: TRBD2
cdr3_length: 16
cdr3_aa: CASSAGLAGGQETQYF
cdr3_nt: TGTGCCAGCAGTGCCGGACTAGCGGGAGGACAAGAGACCCAGTACTTC

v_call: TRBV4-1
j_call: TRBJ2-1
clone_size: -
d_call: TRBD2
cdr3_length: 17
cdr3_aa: CASSQDPGTSRYNEQFF
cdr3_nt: TGCGCCAGCAGCCAAGACCCTGGGACTAGCAGATACAATGAGCAGTTCTTC

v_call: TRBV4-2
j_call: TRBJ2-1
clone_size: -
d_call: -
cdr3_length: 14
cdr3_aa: CASSQGRGRNEQFF
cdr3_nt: TGTGCCAGCAGCCAAGGACGAGGGAGGAATGAGCAGTTCTTC

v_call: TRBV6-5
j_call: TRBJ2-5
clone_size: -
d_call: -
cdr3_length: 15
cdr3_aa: CASTRWRGIQETQYF
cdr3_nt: TGTGCCAGCACTAGATGGAGGGGAATACAAGAGACCCAGTACTTC

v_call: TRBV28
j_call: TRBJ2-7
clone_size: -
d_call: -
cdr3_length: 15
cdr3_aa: CASSLISRGSYEQYF
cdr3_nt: TGTGCCAGCAGTTTAATCTCAAGAGGGTCCTACGAGCAGTACTTC

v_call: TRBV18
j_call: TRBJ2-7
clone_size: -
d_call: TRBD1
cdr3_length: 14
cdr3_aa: CASSYNHRGYEQYF
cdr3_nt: TGTGCCAGCTCATACAACCACAGGGGATACGAGCAGTACTTC

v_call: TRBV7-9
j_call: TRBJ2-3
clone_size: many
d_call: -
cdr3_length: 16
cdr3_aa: CASSLTGGRSTDTQYF
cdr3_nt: TGTGCCAGCAGCTTAACCGGTGGTAGGAGCACAGATACGCAGTATTTT

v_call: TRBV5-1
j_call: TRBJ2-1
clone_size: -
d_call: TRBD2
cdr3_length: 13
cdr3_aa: CASSWTSGSWGFF
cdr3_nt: TGCGCCAGCAGCTGGACTAGCGGGAGTTGGGGGTTCTTC

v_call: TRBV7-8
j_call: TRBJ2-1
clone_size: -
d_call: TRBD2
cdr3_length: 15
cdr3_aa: CASSKTSGRPGERFF
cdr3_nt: TGTGCCAGCAGCAAGACTAGCGGGAGACCGGGTGAGCGGTTCTTC

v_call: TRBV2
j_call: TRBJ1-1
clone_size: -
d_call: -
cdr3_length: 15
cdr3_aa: CASRSQLLMNTEAFF
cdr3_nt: TGTGCCAGCAGGTCGCAGTTGCTTATGAACACTGAAGCTTTCTTT

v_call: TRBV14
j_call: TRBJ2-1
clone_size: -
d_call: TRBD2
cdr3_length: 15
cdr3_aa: CASSQGTSWYNEQFF
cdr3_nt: TGTGCCAGCAGCCAAGGGACTAGCTGGTACAATGAGCAGTTCTTC

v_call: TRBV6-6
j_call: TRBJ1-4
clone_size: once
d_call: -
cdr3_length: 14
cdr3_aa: CASSFQQGNEKLFF
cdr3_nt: TGTGCCAGCAGTTTCCAACAGGGTAATGAAAAACTGTTTTTT

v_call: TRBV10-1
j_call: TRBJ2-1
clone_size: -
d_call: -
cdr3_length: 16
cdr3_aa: CASSGAGGNNLNQQFF
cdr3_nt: TGCGCCAGCAGTGGGGCCGGCGGGAACAATCTCAATCAGCAGTTCTTC

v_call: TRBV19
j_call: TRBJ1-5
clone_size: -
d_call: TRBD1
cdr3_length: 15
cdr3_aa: CASSAGQGVGQPQHF
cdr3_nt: TGTGCCAGTAGTGCGGGACAGGGCGTAGGTCAGCCCCAGCATTTT

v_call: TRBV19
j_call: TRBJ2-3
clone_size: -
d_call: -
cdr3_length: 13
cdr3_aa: CASSTRGTDTQYF
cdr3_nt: TGTGCCAGTAGTACGCGGGGAACAGATACGCAGTATTTT

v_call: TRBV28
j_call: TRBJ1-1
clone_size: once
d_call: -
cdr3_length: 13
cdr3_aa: CASGTYRDKGTFF
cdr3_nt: TGTGCCAGCGGGACCTACCGGGACAAAGGGACTTTCTTT

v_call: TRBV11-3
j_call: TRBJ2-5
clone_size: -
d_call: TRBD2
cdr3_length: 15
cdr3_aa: CASSLVGGRQETQYF
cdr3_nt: TGTGCCAGCAGCTTAGTCGGCGGGAGACAAGAGACCCAGTACTTC

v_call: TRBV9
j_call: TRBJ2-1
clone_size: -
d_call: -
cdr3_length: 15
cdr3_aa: CASSVFQGTYNEQFF
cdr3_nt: TGTGCCAGCAGCGTTTTTCAGGGTACCTACAATGAGCAGTTCTTC

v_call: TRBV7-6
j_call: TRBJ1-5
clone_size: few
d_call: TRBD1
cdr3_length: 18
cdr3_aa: CASSRTGGRFRGNQPQHF
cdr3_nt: TGTGCCAGCAGCCGGACAGGGGGTCGGTTTCGGGGCAATCAGCCCCAGCATTTT

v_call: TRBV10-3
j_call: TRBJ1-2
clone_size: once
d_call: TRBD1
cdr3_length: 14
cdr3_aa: CASTRTGGLFGYTF
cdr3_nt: TGTGCCTCTACACGGACAGGGGGCCTTTTCGGCTACACCTTC

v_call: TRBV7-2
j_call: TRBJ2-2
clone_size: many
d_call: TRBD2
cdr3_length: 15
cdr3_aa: CASSWDSGSLGELFF
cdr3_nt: TGTGCCAGCAGCTGGGATAGCGGGAGTCTCGGGGAGCTGTTTTTT

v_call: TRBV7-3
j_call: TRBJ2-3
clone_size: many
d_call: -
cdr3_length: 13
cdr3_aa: CASSSNSEDTQYF
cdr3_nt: TGTGCCAGCAGCTCTAACAGCGAAGATACGCAGTATTTT

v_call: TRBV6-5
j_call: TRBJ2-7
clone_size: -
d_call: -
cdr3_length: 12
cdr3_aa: CASSNRGGEQYF
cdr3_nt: TGTGCCAGCAGTAACCGTGGCGGCGAGCAGTACTTC

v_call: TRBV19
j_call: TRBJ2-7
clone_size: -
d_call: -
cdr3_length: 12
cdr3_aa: CASSINDYEQYF
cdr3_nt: TGTGCCAGTAGTATAAACGACTACGAGCAGTACTTC

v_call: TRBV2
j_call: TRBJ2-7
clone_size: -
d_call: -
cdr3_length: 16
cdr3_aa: CASSVARVEGPYEQYF
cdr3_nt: TGTGCCAGCAGTGTTGCCAGGGTTGAAGGGCCTTACGAGCAGTACTTC

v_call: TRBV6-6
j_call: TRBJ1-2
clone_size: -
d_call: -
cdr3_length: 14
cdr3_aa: CASSSLTGPYGYTF
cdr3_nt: TGTGCCAGCAGTTCCTTAACCGGCCCCTATGGCTACACCTTC

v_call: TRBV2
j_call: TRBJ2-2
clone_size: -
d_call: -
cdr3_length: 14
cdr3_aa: CASSASGNTGELFF
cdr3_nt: TGTGCCAGCAGTGCCTCGGGGAACACCGGGGAGCTGTTTTTT

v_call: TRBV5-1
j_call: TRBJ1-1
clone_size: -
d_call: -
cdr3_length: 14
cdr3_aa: CASSRLTRDTEAFF
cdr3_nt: TGCGCCAGCAGCCGACTAACAAGGGACACTGAAGCTTTCTTT

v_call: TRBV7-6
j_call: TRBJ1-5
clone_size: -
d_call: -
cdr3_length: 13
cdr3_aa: CASSRQVNQPQHF
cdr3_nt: TGTGCCAGCAGCCGACAGGTCAATCAGCCCCAGCATTTT

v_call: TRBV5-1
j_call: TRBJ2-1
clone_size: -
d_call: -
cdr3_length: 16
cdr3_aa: CASSLVTGAGINEQFF
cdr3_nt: TGCGCCAGCAGCTTGGTTACGGGGGCGGGGATCAATGAGCAGTTCTTC

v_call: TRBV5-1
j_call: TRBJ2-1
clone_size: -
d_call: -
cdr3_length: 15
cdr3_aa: CASSLGRESHNEQFF
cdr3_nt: TGCGCCAGCAGCTTGGGACGGGAGTCCCACAATGAGCAGTTCTTC

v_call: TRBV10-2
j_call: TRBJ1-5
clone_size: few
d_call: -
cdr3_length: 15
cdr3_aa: CASKPSGGLDQPQHF
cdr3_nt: TGCGCCAGCAAGCCCTCGGGGGGCCTGGATCAGCCCCAGCATTTT

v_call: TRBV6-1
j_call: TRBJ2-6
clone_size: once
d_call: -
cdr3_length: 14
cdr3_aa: CASSLITGANVLTF
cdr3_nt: TGTGCCAGCAGCCTAATCACTGGGGCCAACGTCCTGACTTTC

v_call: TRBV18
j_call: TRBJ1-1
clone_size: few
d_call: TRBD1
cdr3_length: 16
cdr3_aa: CASSPRSGQSNTEAFF
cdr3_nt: TGTGCCAGCTCACCCCGCTCGGGACAGTCGAACACTGAAGCTTTCTTT

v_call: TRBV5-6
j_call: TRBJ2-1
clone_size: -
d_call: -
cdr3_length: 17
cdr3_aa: CASSLRTTSNSYNEQFF
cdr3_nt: TGTGCCAGCAGCTTGAGGACTACCAGTAACTCCTACAATGAGCAGTTCTTC

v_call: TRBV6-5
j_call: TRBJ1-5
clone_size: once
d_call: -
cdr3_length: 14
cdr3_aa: CASRIDWDTGPQHF
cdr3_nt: TGTGCCAGCAGAATCGATTGGGACACGGGCCCCCAGCATTTT

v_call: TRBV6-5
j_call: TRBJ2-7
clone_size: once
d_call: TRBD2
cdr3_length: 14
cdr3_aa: CASRVAGYSYEQYF
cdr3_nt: TGTGCCAGCAGGGTAGCGGGGTACTCCTACGAGCAGTACTTC

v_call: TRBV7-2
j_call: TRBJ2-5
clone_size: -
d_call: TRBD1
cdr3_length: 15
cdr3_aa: CASSPGQVGAETQYF
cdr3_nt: TGTGCCAGCAGCCCAGGACAGGTCGGCGCGGAGACCCAGTACTTC

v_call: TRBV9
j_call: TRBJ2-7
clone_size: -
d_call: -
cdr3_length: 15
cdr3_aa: CASSVTEYPSYEQYF
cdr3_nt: TGTGCCAGCAGCGTAACGGAATACCCCTCCTACGAGCAGTACTTC

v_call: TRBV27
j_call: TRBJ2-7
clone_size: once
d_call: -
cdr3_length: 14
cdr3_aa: CASSLLGGSYEQYF
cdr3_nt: TGTGCCAGCAGCCTTTTGGGCGGGTCCTACGAGCAGTACTTC

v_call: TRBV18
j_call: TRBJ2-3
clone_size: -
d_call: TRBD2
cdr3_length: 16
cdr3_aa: CASLPGTSGRTDTQYF
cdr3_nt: TGTGCCAGCCTCCCGGGGACTAGCGGCCGCACAGATACGCAGTATTTT

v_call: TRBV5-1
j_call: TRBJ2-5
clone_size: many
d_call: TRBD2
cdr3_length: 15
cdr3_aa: CASSLAPGGQETQYF
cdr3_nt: TGCGCCAGCAGCTTGGCCCCGGGGGGCCAAGAGACCCAGTACTTC

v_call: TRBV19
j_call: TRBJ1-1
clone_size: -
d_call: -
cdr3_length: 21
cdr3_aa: CASSIPLLRGPNVLMNTEAFF
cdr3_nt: TGTGCCAGTAGTATACCTCTCTTGCGTGGACCAAACGTCTTAATGAACACTGAAGCTTTCTTT

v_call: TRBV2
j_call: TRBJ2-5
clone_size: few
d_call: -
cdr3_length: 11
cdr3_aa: CASSGGETQYF
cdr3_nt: TGTGCCAGCAGTGGGGGCGAGACCCAGTACTTC

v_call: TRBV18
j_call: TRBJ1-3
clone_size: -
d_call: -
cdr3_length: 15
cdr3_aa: CASSPRQASGNTIYF
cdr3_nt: TGTGCCAGCTCACCAAGGCAGGCCTCTGGAAACACCATATATTTT

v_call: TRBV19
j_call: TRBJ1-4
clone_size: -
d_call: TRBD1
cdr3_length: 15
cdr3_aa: CASSLTGDVTEKLFF
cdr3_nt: TGTGCCAGTAGTCTGACAGGGGATGTTACTGAAAAACTGTTTTTT

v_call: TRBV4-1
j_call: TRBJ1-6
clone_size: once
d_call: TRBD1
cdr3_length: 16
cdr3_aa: CASSQLTGRWNSPLHF
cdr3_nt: TGCGCCAGCAGCCAGTTGACAGGGCGGTGGAATTCACCCCTCCACTTT

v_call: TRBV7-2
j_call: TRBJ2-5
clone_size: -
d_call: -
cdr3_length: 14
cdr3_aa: CAIRRYASPETQYF
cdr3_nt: TGTGCCATCCGAAGGTACGCAAGCCCAGAGACCCAGTACTTC

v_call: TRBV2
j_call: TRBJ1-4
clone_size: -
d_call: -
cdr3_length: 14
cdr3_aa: CASNLQGGGEKLFF
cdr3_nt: TGTGCCAGCAATCTTCAGGGAGGAGGTGAAAAACTGTTTTTT

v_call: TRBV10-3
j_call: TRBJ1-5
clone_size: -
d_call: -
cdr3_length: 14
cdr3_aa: CAISEGRGNQPQHF
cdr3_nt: TGTGCCATCAGTGAAGGACGGGGCAATCAGCCCCAGCATTTT

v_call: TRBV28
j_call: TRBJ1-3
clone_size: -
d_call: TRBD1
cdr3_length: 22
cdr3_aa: CASTPGGTPGTGGRSRGNTIYF
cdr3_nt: TGTGCCAGCACCCCGGGGGGGACACCCGGGACAGGGGGACGGAGTCGCGGAAACACCATATATTTT

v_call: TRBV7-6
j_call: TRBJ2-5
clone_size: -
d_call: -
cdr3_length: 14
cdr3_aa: CASSRPGAIETQYF
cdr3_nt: TGTGCCAGCTCTAGACCCGGGGCAATAGAGACCCAGTACTTC